This T cell receptor beta chain was recovered during a study of cytomegalovirus exposure and HLA in healthy donors. Use of 60 Vbeta and 13 Jbeta primers characterized the PCR. Using immunoSEQ multiplex PCR, the repertoire was profiled, and TCRdb retains in-frame clones only, with some absent. The sample consists of about 190,000 clones, more than 75% of them appearing once. Per germline, CDR1 SNHLY and CDR2 FYNNEI. The CDR3 contains 14 residues. Trimming at V came to 8 bases and at J to 0 bases, leaving 7 bases not matched to a gene. The genes are TRBV2 and TRBJ2-7, with 7 bases identical to TRBD1. This clonotype originated in a man aged 25 to 40 in good health and CMV-seronegative. What was sequenced was PBMCs. The CDR3 protein is CASQQGRSSYEQYF. CDR3 DNA: TGTGCCAGCCAACAGGGGCGTAGCTCCTACGAGCAGTACTTC.